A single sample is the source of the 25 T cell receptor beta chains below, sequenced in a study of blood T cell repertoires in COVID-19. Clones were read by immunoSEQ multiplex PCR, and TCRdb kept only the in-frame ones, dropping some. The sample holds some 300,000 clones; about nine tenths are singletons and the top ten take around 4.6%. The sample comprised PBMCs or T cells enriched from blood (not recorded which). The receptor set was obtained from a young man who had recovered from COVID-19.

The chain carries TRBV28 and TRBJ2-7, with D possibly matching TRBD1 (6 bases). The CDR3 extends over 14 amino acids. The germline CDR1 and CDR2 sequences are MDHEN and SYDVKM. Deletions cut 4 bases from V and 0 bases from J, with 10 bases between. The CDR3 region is CASSYQGSSYEQYF. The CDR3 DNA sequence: TGTGCCAGCAGTTATCAGGGGAGCTCCTACGAGCAGTACTTC.

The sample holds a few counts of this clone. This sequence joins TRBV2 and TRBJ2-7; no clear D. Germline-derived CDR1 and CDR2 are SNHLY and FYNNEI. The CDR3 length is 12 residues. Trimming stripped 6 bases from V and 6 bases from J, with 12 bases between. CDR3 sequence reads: CASRLSPGEQYF. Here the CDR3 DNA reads TGTGCCAGCAGGCTGTCCCCAGGCGAGCAGTACTTC.

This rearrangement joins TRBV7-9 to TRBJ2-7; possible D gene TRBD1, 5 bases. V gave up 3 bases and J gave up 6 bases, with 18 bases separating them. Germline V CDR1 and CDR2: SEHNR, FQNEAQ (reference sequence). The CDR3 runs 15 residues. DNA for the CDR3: TGTGCCAGCAGCTTCGCGGTCGTAGGACAATCCGAGCAGTACTTC. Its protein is CASSFAVVGQSEQYF. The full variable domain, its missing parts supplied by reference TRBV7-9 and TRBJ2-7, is DTGVSQNPRHKITKRGQNVTFRCDPISEHNRLYWYRQTLGQGPEFLTYFQNEAQLEKSRLLSDRFSAERPKGSFSTLEIQRTEQGDSAMYLCASSFAVVGQSEQYFGPGTRLTVT.

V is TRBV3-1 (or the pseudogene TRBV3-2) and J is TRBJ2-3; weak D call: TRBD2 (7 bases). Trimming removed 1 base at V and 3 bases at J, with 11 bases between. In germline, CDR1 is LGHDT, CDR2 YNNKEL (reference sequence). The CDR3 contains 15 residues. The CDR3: CASSQVAGATDTQYF. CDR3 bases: TGTGCCAGCAGCCAAGTGGCGGGGGCGACAGATACGCAGTATTTT.

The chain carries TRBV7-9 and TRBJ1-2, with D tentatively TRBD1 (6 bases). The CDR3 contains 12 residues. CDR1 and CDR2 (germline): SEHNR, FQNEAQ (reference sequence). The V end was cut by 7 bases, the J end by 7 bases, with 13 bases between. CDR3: CASTAGASGYTF. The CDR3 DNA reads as TGTGCCAGCACCGCGGGGGCGAGTGGCTACACCTTC.

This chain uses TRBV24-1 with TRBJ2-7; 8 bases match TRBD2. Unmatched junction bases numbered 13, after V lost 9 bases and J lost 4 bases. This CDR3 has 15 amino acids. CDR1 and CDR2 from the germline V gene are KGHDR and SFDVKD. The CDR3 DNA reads TGTGCCACCTTCGACAAGCGGGAGTATGGGTACGAGCAGTACTTC. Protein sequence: CATFDKREYGYEQYF.

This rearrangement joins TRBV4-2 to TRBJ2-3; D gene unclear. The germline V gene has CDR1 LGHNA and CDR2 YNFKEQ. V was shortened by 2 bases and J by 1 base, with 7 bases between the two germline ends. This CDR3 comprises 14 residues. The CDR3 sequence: CASSQSQGTDTQYF. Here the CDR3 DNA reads TGTGCCAGCAGCCAATCGCAGGGCACAGATACGCAGTATTTT.

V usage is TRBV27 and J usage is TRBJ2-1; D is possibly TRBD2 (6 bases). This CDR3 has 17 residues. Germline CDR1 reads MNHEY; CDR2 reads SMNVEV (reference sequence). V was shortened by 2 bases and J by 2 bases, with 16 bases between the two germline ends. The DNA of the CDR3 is TGTGCCAGCAGTTTACCCAACGTGGAGGGACCCTACAATGAGCAGTTCTTC. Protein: CASSLPNVEGPYNEQFF.

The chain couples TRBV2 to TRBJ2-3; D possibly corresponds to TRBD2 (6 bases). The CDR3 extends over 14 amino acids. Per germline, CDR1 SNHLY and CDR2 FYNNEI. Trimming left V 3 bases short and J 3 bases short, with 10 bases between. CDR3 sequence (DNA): TGTGCCAGCAGTGAGGGGCGGGGAACAGATACGCAGTATTTT. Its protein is CASSEGRGTDTQYF.

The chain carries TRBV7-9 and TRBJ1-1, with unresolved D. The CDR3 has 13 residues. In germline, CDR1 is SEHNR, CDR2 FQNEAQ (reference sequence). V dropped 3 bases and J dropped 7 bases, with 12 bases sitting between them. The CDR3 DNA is TGTGCCAGCAGCTTTCCCCGTTTTGTTGAAGCTTTCTTT. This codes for CASSFPRFVEAFF.

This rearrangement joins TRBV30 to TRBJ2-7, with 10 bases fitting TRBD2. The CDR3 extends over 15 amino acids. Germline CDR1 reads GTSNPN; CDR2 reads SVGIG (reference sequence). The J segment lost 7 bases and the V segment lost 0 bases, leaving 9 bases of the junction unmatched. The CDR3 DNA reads TGTGCCTGGAGTGTACTAGCGGGGACACTGGGGGAGCAGTACTTC. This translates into CAWSVLAGTLGEQYF.

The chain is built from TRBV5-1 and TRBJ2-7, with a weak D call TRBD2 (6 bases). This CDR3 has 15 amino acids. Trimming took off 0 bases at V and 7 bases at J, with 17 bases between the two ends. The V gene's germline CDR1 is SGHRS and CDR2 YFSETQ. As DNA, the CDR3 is TGCGCCAGCAGCTTGGAATGGCCAGGGAGGAGGGAGCAGTACTTC. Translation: CASSLEWPGRREQYF.

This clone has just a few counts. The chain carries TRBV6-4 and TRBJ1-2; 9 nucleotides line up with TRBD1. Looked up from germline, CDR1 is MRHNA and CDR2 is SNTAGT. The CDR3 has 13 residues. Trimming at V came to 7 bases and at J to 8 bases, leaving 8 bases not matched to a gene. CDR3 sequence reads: CASIPQGARGYTF. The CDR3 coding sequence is TGTGCCAGCATTCCACAGGGGGCGCGCGGCTACACCTTC.

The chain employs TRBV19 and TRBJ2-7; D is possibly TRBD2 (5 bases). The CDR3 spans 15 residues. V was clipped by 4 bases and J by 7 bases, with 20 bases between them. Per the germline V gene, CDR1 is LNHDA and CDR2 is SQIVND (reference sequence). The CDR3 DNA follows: TGTGCCAGTAGTAGATTGGCAGGTGGCTCGGGAGAGCAGTACTTC. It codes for CASSRLAGGSGEQYF.

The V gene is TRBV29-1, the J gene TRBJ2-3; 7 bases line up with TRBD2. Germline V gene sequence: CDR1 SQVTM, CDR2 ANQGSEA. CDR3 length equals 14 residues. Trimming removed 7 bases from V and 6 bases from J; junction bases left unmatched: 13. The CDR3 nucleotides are TGCAGCGCCGGGGAGCTAGCGGCACGGGATACGCAGTATTTT. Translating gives CSAGELAARDTQYF.

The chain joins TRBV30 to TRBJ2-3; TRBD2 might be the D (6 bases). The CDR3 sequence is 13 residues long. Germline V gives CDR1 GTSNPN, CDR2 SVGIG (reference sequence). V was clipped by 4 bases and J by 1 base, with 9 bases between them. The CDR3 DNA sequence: TGTGCCTGGACCGGGACTGGCACAGATACGCAGTATTTT. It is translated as CAWTGTGTDTQYF. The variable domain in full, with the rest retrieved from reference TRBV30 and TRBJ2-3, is SQTIHQWPATLVQPVGSPLSLECTVEGTSNPNLYWYRQAAGRGLQLLFYSVGIGQISSEVPQNLSASRPQDRQFILSSKKLLLSDSGFYLCAWTGTGTDTQYFGPGTRLTVL.

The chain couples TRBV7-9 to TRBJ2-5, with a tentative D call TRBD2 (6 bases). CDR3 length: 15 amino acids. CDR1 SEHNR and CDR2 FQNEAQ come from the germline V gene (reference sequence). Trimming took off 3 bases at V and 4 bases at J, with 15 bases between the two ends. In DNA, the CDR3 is TGTGCCAGCAGCTTCGGGACTTCGGTCGTAGAGACCCAGTACTTC. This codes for CASSFGTSVVETQYF.

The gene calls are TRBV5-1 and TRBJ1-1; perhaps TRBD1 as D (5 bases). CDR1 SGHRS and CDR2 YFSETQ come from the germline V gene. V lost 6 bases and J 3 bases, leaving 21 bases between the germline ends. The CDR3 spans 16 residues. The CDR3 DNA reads TGCGCCAGCACCATAGTCCCGGGACTCCGGGACACTGAAGCTTTCTTT. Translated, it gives CASTIVPGLRDTEAFF.

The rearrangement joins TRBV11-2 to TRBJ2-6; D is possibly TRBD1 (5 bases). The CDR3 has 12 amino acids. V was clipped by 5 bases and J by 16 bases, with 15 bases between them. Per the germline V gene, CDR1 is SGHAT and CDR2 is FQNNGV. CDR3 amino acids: CASSPTVPGLTF. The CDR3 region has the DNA TGTGCCAGCAGCCCGACAGTTCCGGGTCTGACTTTC.

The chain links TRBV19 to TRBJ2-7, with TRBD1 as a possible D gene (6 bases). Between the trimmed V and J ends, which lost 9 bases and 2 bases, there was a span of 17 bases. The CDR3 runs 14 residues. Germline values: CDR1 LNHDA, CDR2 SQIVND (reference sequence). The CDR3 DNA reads TGTGCCAGCTCCTGGGGGCAGGGGACCTACGAGCAGTACTTC. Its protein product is CASSWGQGTYEQYF.

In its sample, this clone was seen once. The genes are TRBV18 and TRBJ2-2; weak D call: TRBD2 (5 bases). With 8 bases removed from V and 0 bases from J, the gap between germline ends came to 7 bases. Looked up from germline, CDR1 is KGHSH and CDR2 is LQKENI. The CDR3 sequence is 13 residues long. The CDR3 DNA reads TGTGCCAGCCTACTAGCGAACACCGGGGAGCTGTTTTTT. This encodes CASLLANTGELFF.

As DNA, the CDR3 is TGTGCCAGCAGCTTGGCCAGGGGCTCCTACAATGAGCAGTTCTTC. As protein: CASSLARGSYNEQFF. The chain employs TRBV5-4 and TRBJ2-1, with D possibly matching TRBD1 (6 bases). The V gene lost 0 bases and the J gene lost 0 bases, with 7 bases spanning the gap. The CDR3 extends over 15 amino acids. Germline-derived CDR1 and CDR2 are SGHNT and YYREEE (reference sequence).

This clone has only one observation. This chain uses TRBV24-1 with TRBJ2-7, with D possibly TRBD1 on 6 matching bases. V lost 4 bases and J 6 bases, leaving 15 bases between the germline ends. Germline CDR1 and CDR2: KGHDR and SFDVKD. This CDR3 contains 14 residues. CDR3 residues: CATSDAQGWSEQYF. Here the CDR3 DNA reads TGTGCCACCAGTGACGCACAGGGATGGTCCGAGCAGTACTTC.

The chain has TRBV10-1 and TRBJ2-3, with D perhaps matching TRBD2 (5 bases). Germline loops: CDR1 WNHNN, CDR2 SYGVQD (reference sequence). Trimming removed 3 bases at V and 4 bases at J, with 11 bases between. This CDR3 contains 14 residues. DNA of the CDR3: TGCGCCAGCAGTGAATCGTGGGGAGCAGATACGCAGTATTTT. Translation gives CASSESWGADTQYF.

This chain's CDR3 is CASSFPQPRGAGGYTF. CDR3 bases: TGTGCCAGCAGCTTTCCGCAACCCCGGGGAGCAGGTGGCTACACCTTC. V is TRBV11-2 and J is TRBJ1-2; no definite D call. Trimming shortened V by 3 bases and J by 7 bases, and 21 bases separated the two germline ends. This CDR3 has 16 amino acids. Germline V gene lookup returns CDR1 SGHAT and CDR2 FQNNGV.